Shown below are 11 T cell receptor beta chains from a single sample sequenced in a study of CD4 T cell repertoires in COVID-19. Their recognized antigens are unknown. Assay used: immunoSEQ multiplex PCR; TCRdb lists only in-frame clones, some missing. The sample has a few hundred clones, roughly a quarter seen once; the top ten hold roughly 59%. Sequencing used memory CD4+ T cells, cultured in vitro, obtained after recovery from COVID-19. The receptor source for this set is a human donor who had COVID-19.

The gene calls are TRBV6-2 or TRBV6-3 and TRBJ2-7; D gene uncertain. V shed 2 bases and J shed 6 bases, with 8 bases lying between them. The germline V gene has CDR1 MNHEY and CDR2 SVGEGT. CDR3 length: 12 amino acids. In DNA form, the CDR3 reads TGTGCCAGCAGTTACGGGGTTAGCGAGCAGTACTTC. Translation: CASSYGVSEQYF.

This clone has more than one count but fewer than ten. J is TRBJ1-1 and V is TRBV7-9; D is uncertain. Trimming took 2 bases from V and 8 from J, leaving 15 bases between them. CDR3 length: 14 residues. In germline, CDR1 is SEHNR, CDR2 FQNEAQ (reference sequence). The CDR3 sequence is CASSLREGGSEAFF. The CDR3 DNA reads as TGTGCCAGCAGCTTACGAGAGGGAGGGTCCGAAGCTTTCTTT.

The CDR3 coding sequence is TGTGCCAGCAGTAGGGACAGGGAATTCTACGAGCAGTACTTC. Translating it yields CASSRDREFYEQYF. V and J are TRBV6-5 and TRBJ2-7; 9 nucleotides agree with TRBD1. CDR1 is MNHEY, CDR2 SVGAGI, per germline. There are 14 residues in the CDR3. V dropped 5 bases and J dropped 3; count of bases not matched to a gene: 5.

This clone is termed medium-sized. This sequence joins TRBV4-2 and TRBJ1-2; the D gene is possibly TRBD1 (6 bases). Germline V lookup: CDR1 LGHNA, CDR2 YNFKEQ. Trimming took off 1 base at V and 5 bases at J, with 20 bases between the two ends. The CDR3 covers 17 residues. DNA for the CDR3: TGTGCCAGCAGCCAAGCCGCAACACAGGGAGCGAAATATGGCTACACCTTC. This gives the protein CASSQAATQGAKYGYTF.

This clone is categorized as medium-sized (0.01 to 0.1%). This chain connects TRBV6-5 to TRBJ2-5; 8 bases are a match to TRBD2. The V segment lost 10 bases and the J segment 5 bases; nucleotides outside the gene matches: 12. CDR3 length: 14 residues. CDR1 is MNHEY and CDR2 is SVGAGI in the germline V gene. CDR3 DNA: TGTGCCATCCTCGAGGCGGGGGGCCGGGAGACCCAGTACTTC. This codes for CAILEAGGRETQYF.

This clone is classed as medium-sized. This chain uses TRBV28 with TRBJ1-4; no reliable D call. The CDR3 is 11 residues long. V lost 6 bases, J lost 4 bases, and 3 bases lay in between. Per the germline V gene, CDR1 is MDHEN and CDR2 is SYDVKM. The chain's CDR3 is CASRNNEKLFF. The DNA for the CDR3 is TGTGCCAGCAGGAATAATGAAAAACTGTTTTTT.

On this clone: Germline and junction disagree at one end, which may indicate a read error. The same CDR3 is also encoded by other DNA sequences in this sample. The chain is built from TRBV10-3 and TRBJ1-5, with D hard to call. The CDR3 loop spans 15 amino acids. Looked up from germline, CDR1 is ENHRY and CDR2 is SYGVKD. The CDR3 DNA reads TGTGCCATCAGTCCTGGGGAGGGAAGAGTTCAGCCTCAGCATTTT. It yields the protein CAISPGEGRVQPQHF.

In its sample, this clone was seen a few times. The V gene is TRBV7-2, the J gene TRBJ2-3, with D tentatively TRBD2 (5 bases). Trimming pared 0 bases from V and 3 bases from J, leaving 13 bases between. Germline lookup yields CDR1 SGHTA and CDR2 FQGNSA. The CDR3 totals 16 residues. In DNA form, the CDR3 reads TGTGCCAGCAGCTTAGCCGTCACCACGGGAACAGATACGCAGTATTTT. Its protein product is CASSLAVTTGTDTQYF.

By sample fraction, this clone is medium-sized. The chain employs TRBV5-4 and TRBJ2-7, with 7 bases aligning to TRBD2. Looked up from germline, CDR1 is SGHNT and CDR2 is YYREEE (reference sequence). Unmatched junction bases numbered 7, after V lost 4 bases and J lost 6 bases. The CDR3 has 13 amino acids. CDR3 in amino acids: CASSPGGMGEQYF. In nucleotides, the CDR3 is TGTGCCAGCAGCCCGGGGGGTATGGGCGAGCAGTACTTC. Combining the CDR3 with reference TRBV5-4 and TRBJ2-7 gives the whole variable domain ETGVTQSPTHLIKTRGQQVTLRCSSQSGHNTVSWYQQALGQGPQFIFQYYREEENGRGNFPPRFSGLQFPNYSSELNVNALELDDSALYLCASSPGGMGEQYFGPGTRLTVT.

In its sample, this clone ranks as medium-sized. This rearrangement joins TRBV5-1 to TRBJ2-5; TRBD1 might be the D (6 bases). Germline V lookup: CDR1 SGHRS, CDR2 YFSETQ. Between the trimmed V and J ends, which lost 3 bases and 3 bases, there was a span of 12 bases. The CDR3 consists of 14 residues. The CDR3 protein is CASSSGTNKETQYF. CDR3 sequence (DNA): TGCGCCAGCAGCTCGGGGACAAACAAAGAGACCCAGTACTTC.

This clone is categorized as medium-sized. The V call is TRBV19, the J call TRBJ2-7, with D maybe TRBD1 (6 bases). CDR1 and CDR2 (germline): LNHDA, SQIVND (reference sequence). Trimming removed 6 bases from V and 4 bases from J, with 10 bases in between. This CDR3 is built from 12 residues. The CDR3 spells CASSTDRYEQYF. The CDR3 DNA reads as TGTGCCAGTAGCACAGACAGGTACGAGCAGTACTTC. The variable domain in full, with the rest retrieved from reference TRBV19 and TRBJ2-7, is DGGITQSPKYLFRKEGQNVTLSCEQNLNHDAMYWYRQDPGQGLRLIYYSQIVNDFQKGDIAEGYSVSREKKESFPLTVTSAQKNPTAFYLCASSTDRYEQYFGPGTRLTVT.